These 20 T cell receptor beta chains were sequenced from one sample in a study of T cells in localized non-small cell lung cancer. Generated by immunoSEQ multiplex PCR, the TCRdb table keeps only in-frame clones and is missing some. Of some 56,000 clones in the sample, about nine tenths were seen once. Here the sequenced sample was peripheral blood, taken before any cancer treatment. Receptors were obtained from a woman between 35 and 75 years old with stage I lung adenocarcinoma.

This clone showed up just once. The gene calls are TRBV27 and TRBJ1-5; 7 positions agree with TRBD1. The CDR3 runs to 14 residues. The V and J ends lost 1 base and 7 bases, in that order; junction bases with no gene match: 4. Germline V lookup: CDR1 MNHEY, CDR2 SMNVEV (reference sequence). The CDR3 reads CASSLYRGRQPQHF. The CDR3 coding sequence is TGTGCCAGCAGTTTATATAGGGGGCGACAGCCCCAGCATTTT.

This clone was seen a few times. The chain links TRBV7-7 to TRBJ1-2, with D tentatively TRBD1 (5 bases). CDR1 and CDR2 from the germline V gene are SSHAT and FNYEAQ (reference sequence). This CDR3 comprises 17 residues. The CDR3 sequence: CARPPPPRARRNYGYTF. For the CDR3, the DNA is TGTGCTAGGCCCCCACCCCCCAGGGCCCGACGTAACTATGGCTACACCTTC.

This clone is a singleton in its sample. The chain recombines TRBV19 with TRBJ1-2; D remains ambiguous. The CDR3 is 12 residues long. Germline V gives CDR1 LNHDA, CDR2 SQIVND (reference sequence). The V end lost 7 bases, the J end lost 5 bases, and 11 bases lay between the germline ends. In nucleotides, the CDR3 is TGTGCCAGTAATGACGGGCCTTATGGCTACACCTTC. It encodes CASNDGPYGYTF.

This chain joins TRBV28 and TRBJ1-2; possibly TRBD1 for D (5 bases). The V end lost 3 bases, the J end lost 8 bases, and 13 bases lay between the germline ends. Looked up from germline, CDR1 is MDHEN and CDR2 is SYDVKM. The CDR3 has 13 residues. CDR3 in amino acids: CASSFDSPRGYTF. CDR3 nucleotides: TGTGCCAGCAGTTTTGACAGTCCGAGGGGCTACACCTTC.

This chain links TRBV6-5 with TRBJ2-7, with 9 nucleotides matching TRBD1. Germline V lookup: CDR1 MNHEY, CDR2 SVGAGI. Trimming removed 7 bases from V and 6 bases from J; junction bases left unmatched: 10. The CDR3 contains 14 residues. Here the CDR3 reads CASTNRDRVGEQYF. DNA of the CDR3: TGTGCCAGCACTAACCGGGACAGGGTAGGCGAGCAGTACTTC.

V and J are TRBV5-1 and TRBJ1-1; D is undetermined. Germline V gene lookup returns CDR1 SGHRS and CDR2 YFSETQ. The CDR3 runs to 13 residues. The ends were cut back, 1 base at V and 0 bases at J, with 4 bases in the middle. CDR3 DNA sequence: TGCGCCAGCAGCTTGATGGTGAACACTGAAGCTTTCTTT. Translated: CASSLMVNTEAFF.

Remarks on this clone: The sample contains more than one DNA sequence encoding this CDR3. The chain combines TRBV19 with TRBJ2-1; D is undetermined. Per the germline V gene, CDR1 is LNHDA and CDR2 is SQIVND (reference sequence). This CDR3 is 11 amino acids long. Deletions cut 4 bases from V and 2 bases from J, with 0 bases between. CDR3 bases: TGTGCCAGTAGTACCTACAATGAGCAGTTCTTC. Amino acids: CASSTYNEQFF.

The chain carries TRBV5-4 and TRBJ2-3; D uncertain. CDR1 SGHNT and CDR2 YYREEE come from the germline V gene (reference sequence). Trimming took off 0 bases at V and 5 bases at J, with 10 bases between the two ends. The CDR3 has 14 residues. The CDR3 region has the DNA TGTGCCAGCAGCTTGGACGGGTCGAGAGATACGCAGTATTTT. This gives the protein CASSLDGSRDTQYF.

The gene calls are TRBV9 and TRBJ2-1; TRBD1 might be the D (6 bases). This CDR3 is built from 14 residues. Germline V gives CDR1 SGDLS, CDR2 YYNGEE. Trimming shortened V by 0 bases and J by 6 bases, and 10 bases separated the two germline ends. The CDR3 DNA follows: TGTGCCAGCAGCGTAGCCGCACAGGGCAATGAGCAGTTCTTC. Its protein product is CASSVAAQGNEQFF.

This clone appeared once. This chain joins TRBV7-6 and TRBJ2-2; D gene uncertain. Germline assignment: CDR1 SGHVS and CDR2 FNYEAQ. Trimming removed 6 bases from V and 4 bases from J, with 6 bases in between. This CDR3 is 12 amino acids long. Written as DNA, the CDR3 is TGTGCCAGCAGTGCTATCACCGGGGAGCTGTTTTTT. It encodes CASSAITGELFF.

The chain is built from TRBV19 and TRBJ2-2; D remains ambiguous. The CDR3 extends over 14 amino acids. Germline loops: CDR1 LNHDA, CDR2 SQIVND (reference sequence). Trimming took off 4 bases at V and 5 bases at J, with 11 bases between the two ends. The CDR3 sequence: CASSTAWVTGELFF. In nucleotides, the CDR3 is TGTGCCAGTAGTACCGCTTGGGTAACCGGGGAGCTGTTTTTT.

The CDR3 region has the DNA TGTGCCAGCAGCAAAGTATTGGAGGAGCAGGAGAACCCCTTCCGGGGCTACACCTTC. Its protein is CASSKVLEEQENPFRGYTF. This rearrangement joins TRBV21-1 to TRBJ1-2. TRBV21-1 is given as a pseudogene. This CDR3 is built from 19 residues.

The chain employs TRBV5-6 and TRBJ2-3; D not resolved. CDR3 length equals 14 residues. Per the germline V gene, CDR1 is SGHDT and CDR2 is YYEEEE. Trimming pared 1 base from V and 1 base from J, leaving 7 bases between. DNA of the CDR3: TGTGCCAGCAGCTTGAGAGGTCGCACAGATACGCAGTATTTT. Translation: CASSLRGRTDTQYF.

The rearrangement joins TRBV7-2 to TRBJ2-7; 9 bases line up with TRBD1. This CDR3 contains 15 residues. J was trimmed by 5 bases and V by 5 bases; bases with no gene match: 10. CDR1 is SGHTA and CDR2 is FQGNSA in the germline V gene. CDR3 region: CASSRTGTGSHEQYF. Here the CDR3 DNA reads TGTGCCAGCAGCCGCACCGGGACAGGGAGCCACGAGCAGTACTTC.

J is TRBJ2-6 and V is TRBV2; 10 bases line up with TRBD1. The CDR3 runs 15 residues. Germline assignment: CDR1 SNHLY and CDR2 FYNNEI. Unmatched junction bases numbered 4, after V lost 7 bases and J lost 4 bases. CDR3 amino acids: CASKDRGTGANVLTF. DNA for the CDR3: TGTGCCAGCAAGGACAGGGGGACGGGGGCCAACGTCCTGACTTTC.

The V and J genes are TRBV2 and TRBJ1-3; a weak D match, TRBD1 (5 bases). This CDR3 spans 15 amino acids. The germline CDR1 and CDR2 sequences are SNHLY and FYNNEI. Deletions cut 4 bases from V and 4 bases from J, with 14 bases between. Here the CDR3 reads CASSAGGAAGNTIYF. For the CDR3, the DNA is TGTGCCAGCAGTGCCGGGGGTGCAGCCGGAAACACCATATATTTT.

The chain has TRBV10-2 and TRBJ1-1; D possibly corresponds to TRBD1 (6 bases). This CDR3 is 14 amino acids long. Germline CDR1 and CDR2: WSHSY and SAAADI. V was clipped by 8 bases and J by 0 bases, with 13 bases between them. The CDR3 reads CASRQGPLNTEAFF. In nucleotides, the CDR3 is TGCGCCAGCCGGCAGGGGCCCTTGAACACTGAAGCTTTCTTT.

The chain joins TRBV6-5 to TRBJ2-7; D is uncertain. Trimming stripped 2 bases from V and 9 bases from J, with 11 bases between. CDR3 length equals 12 residues. CDR1 is MNHEY and CDR2 is SVGAGI in the germline V gene. CDR3 DNA sequence: TGTGCCAGCAGTTACGGCCTCTCTTCGCAGTACTTC. Encoded protein: CASSYGLSSQYF.

This chain joins TRBV19 and TRBJ2-7; D is undetermined. The V and J ends lost 5 bases and 1 base respectively, with 9 bases between them. The CDR3 contains 13 residues. CDR1 LNHDA and CDR2 SQIVND come from the germline V gene (reference sequence). CDR3 protein: CASSVDTSYEQYF. CDR3 nucleotides: TGTGCCAGTAGTGTCGACACTTCCTACGAGCAGTACTTC.

The V call is TRBV9, the J call TRBJ1-3, with D hard to call. This CDR3 has 16 residues. Trimming removed 0 bases from V and 0 bases from J, with 10 bases in between. Germline V CDR1 and CDR2: SGDLS, YYNGEE. The DNA of the CDR3 is TGTGCCAGCAGCGTAGGTCCAGGTTCCTCTGGAAACACCATATATTTT. This translates into CASSVGPGSSGNTIYF.